What follows describes a single T cell receptor beta chain. Its specificity is unknown. CDR3 length equals 14 residues. V trimming: 6 bases; J trimming: 2 bases; junction bases outside the gene matches: 5. CDR1 is LNHDA, CDR2 SQIVND, per germline (reference sequence). Viral peptide pools were used in the ViraFEST assay to expand antigen-specific CD4+ T cells, and sequencing came afterward. Cultured cells yielded isolated CD4+ T cells after 10 to 11 days. Two-dose vaccination with either BNT162b2 or mRNA-1273 was given to the participants. Cultivation was performed at 1.5 million to 2.5 million PBMC per well with 8.5 to 10 IU/ml IL-2 and approximately 10 ug/ml peptides added. Days 3 and 7 saw half the medium replaced with IL-2 medium. This sample is drawn from a study of vaccination effects on CD4 cells after COVID-19. In the study overall: The second dose preceded post-vaccine samples by a median of 72 days.

Study outcomes and limitations: Pronounced clonal contraction occurred in clones induced by infection and by vaccine late after vaccination.

The repertoire was sequenced with immunoSEQ multiplex PCR; TCRdb's copy has only in-frame clones and lacks some. The data contain 20,000 to 25,000 clones, about four fifths of them singletons. The sample here was CD4+ T cells from PBMCs cultured with SARS-CoV-2 spike peptides, taken after COVID-19 vaccination. The chain has TRBV19 and TRBJ2-5; 8 nucleotides match TRBD1. This TCR derives from a human donor who received a COVID-19 vaccine. Some clones in this sample may be carry-over from other donors' samples. CDR3 coding DNA: TGTGCCAGTAGACCACAGGGGGGTCAAGAGACCCAGTACTTC. Protein product: CASRPQGGQETQYF.